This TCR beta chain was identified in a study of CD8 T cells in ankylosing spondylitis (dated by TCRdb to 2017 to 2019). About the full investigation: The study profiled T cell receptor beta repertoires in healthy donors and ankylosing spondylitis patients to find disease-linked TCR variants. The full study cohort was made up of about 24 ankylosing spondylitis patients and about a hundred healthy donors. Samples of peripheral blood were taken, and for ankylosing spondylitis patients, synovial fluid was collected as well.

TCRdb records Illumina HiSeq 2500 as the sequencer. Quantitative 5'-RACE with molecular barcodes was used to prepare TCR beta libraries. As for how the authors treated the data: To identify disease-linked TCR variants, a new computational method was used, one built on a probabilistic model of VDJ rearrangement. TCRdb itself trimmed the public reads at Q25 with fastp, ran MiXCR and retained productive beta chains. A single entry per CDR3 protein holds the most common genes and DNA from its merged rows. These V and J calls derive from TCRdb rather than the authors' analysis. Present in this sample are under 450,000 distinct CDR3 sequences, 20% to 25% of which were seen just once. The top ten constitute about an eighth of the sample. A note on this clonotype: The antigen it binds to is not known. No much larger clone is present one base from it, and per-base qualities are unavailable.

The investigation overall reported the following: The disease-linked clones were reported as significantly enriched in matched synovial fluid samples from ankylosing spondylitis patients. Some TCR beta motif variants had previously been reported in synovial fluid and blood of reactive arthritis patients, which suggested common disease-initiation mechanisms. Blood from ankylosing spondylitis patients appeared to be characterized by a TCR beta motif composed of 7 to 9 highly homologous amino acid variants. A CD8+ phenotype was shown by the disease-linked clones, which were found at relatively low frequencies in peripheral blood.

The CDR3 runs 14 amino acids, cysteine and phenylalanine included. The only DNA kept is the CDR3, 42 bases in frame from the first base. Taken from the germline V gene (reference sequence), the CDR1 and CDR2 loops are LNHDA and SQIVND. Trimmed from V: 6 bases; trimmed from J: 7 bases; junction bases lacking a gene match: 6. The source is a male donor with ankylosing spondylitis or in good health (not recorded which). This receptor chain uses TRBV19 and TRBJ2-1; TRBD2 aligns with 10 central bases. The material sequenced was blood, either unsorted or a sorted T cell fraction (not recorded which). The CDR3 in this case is CASSTSGALNEQFF. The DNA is TGTGCCAGTAGCACTAGCGGGGCCTTAAATGAGCAGTTCTTC.